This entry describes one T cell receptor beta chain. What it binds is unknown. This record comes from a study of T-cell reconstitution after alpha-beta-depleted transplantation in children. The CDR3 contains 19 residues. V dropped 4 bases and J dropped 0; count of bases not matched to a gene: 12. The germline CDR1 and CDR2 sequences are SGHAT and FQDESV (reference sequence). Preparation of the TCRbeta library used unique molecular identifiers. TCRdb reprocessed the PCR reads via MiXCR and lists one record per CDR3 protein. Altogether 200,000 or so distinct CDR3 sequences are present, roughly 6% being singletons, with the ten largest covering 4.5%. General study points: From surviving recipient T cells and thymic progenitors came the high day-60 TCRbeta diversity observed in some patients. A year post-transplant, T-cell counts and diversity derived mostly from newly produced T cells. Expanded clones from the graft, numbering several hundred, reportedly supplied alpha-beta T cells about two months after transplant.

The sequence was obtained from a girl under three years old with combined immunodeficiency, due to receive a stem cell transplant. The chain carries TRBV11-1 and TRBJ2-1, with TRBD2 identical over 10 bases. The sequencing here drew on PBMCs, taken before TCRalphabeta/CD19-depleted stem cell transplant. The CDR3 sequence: CASSSSLAGVLHSYNEQFF. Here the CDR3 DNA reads TGTGCCAGCAGCTCCTCTCTAGCGGGGGTGCTCCACTCCTACAATGAGCAGTTCTTC.